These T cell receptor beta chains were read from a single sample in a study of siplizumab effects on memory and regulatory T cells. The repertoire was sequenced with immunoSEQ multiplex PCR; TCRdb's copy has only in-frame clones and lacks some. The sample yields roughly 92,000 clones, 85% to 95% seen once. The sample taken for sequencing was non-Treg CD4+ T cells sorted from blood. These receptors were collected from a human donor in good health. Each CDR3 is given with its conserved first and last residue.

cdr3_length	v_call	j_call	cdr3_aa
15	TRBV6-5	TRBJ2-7	CASSYSIQGLFEQYF
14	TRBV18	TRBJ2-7	CASSRDRATYEQYF
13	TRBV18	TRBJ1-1	CASSPPVSGEAFF
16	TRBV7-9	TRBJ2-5	CASSPSGGTYQETQYF
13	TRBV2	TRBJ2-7	CASSDRGFYEQYF
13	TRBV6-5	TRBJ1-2	CASFPRRGYGYTF
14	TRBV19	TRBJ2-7	CASKTDPAGYEQYF
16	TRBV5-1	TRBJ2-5	CASSLAVLGPQETQYF
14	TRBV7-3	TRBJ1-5	CASSLPTGSQPQHF
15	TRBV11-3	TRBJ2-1	CASSLGQGFYNEQFF
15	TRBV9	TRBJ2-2	CASSGLQGFTGELFF
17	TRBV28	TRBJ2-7	CASSFLNSGRASYEQYF
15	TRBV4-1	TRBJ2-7	CASSQARGGVYEQYF
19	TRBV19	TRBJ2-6	CASSIMMGQGSFGANVLTF
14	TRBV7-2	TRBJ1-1	CASSRDQGSTEAFF
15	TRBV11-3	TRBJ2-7	CASSARLAPSYEQYF
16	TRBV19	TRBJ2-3	CASSPRLASSTDTQYF
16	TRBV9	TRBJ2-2	CASSVLAGVNTGELFF
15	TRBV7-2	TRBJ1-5	CASSLDRVGNQPQHF
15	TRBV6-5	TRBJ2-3	CASSYATGSTDTQYF
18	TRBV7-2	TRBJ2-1	CASSPRPRTQSSYNEQFF
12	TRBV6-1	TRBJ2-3	CASSETTDTQYF
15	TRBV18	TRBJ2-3	CASSAGTGGTDTQYF
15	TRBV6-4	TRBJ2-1	CASSNMAGGLNEQFF
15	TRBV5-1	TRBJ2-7	CASSLDGQSGYEQYF
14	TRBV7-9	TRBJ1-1	CASSRQASGTEAFF
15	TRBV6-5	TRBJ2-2	CASSSRGGRSGELFF
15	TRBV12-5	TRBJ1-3	CASGLGRGPGNTIYF
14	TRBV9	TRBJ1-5	CASRPEVSNQPQHF
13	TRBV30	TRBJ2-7	CAWSVGGAGEQYF
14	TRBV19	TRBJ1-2	CASSPWSTKNGYTF
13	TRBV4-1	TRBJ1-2	CASSPQGPYGYTF
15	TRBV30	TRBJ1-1	CAWRDQGARNTEAFF
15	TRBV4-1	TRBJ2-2	CASSQKAGLTGELFF
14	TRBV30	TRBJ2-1	CAWAGETAYNEQFF
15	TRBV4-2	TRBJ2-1	CASSQDSSGSIEQFF
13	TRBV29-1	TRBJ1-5	CSVGQNSNQPQHF
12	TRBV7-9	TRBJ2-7	CASSLTVGEQYF
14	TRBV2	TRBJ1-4	CASSGQGVNEKLFF
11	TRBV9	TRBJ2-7	CARRGNYEQYF
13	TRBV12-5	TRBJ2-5	CASGLGVEETQYF
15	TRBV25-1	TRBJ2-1	CASSEPGGGYNEQFF
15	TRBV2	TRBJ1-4	CASTRTGRSNEKLFF
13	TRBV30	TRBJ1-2	CAWSLHRGDGYTF
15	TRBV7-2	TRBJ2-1	CASSLEGLSYNEQFF